This TCR beta chain stems from a study of blood T cell repertoires in COVID-19 (dated by TCRdb to about 2020). Describing the broader study: Collaborator samples came from the United States, Italy and Spain and covered acute and convalescent phases of COVID-19. Subjects who had been exposed to COVID-19, were actively infected with it, or had recovered from it provided the deeply sampled blood TCRbeta repertoires that made up the dataset. The material from the prospective study consisted of cDNA or gDNA derived from T cells, B-cell-depleted T cells, or PBMCs. The repertoires were made available in a free public database intended to serve as a resource for research on the immune response to SARS-CoV-2. HLA class I and class II types, where available, came from metadata supplied by the sample provider rather than from assay-based typing. The sample metadata nearly always contained a de-identified subject ID, COVID-19 status, age in years and sex. The samples were drawn from the first 160 participants of the ongoing ImmuneRACE study and from about 1,200 subjects provided by 6 global collaborators.

To note about this clone: This receptor's antigen is unknown. Base-call qualities are not available, and no considerably larger clone is one nucleotide away.

V is pared back by 6 bases and J by 7 bases, with 19 bases lying between the germline termini. Looking up the germline V gene (reference sequence) yields CDR1 MNHEY and CDR2 SMNVEV. CDR3 length: 15 amino acids, cysteine to phenylalanine. Only the CDR3 part of the read is kept: 45 bases, read in frame from the first base. The immunoSEQ Assay, a bias-controlled multiplex PCR, was used to amplify TCRbeta CDR3 regions from genomic DNA. For the original study's pipeline: Within the assay, amplification of reference gene primers was used to estimate how many nucleated cells each sample contained. To quantify the absolute abundance of each unique TCRbeta CDR3 rearrangement, sequence reads were collapsed and filtered. Productive Simpson clonality was computed per sample as the square root of Simpson's diversity index over productive rearrangements. TCRdb retrieved this table from immuneACCESS and kept in-frame rearrangements only. Not all clones are present; in checked studies, unresolved V genes account for under half, and no reason is known for the remainder. Clone size and V and J calls were adopted from that table, with D and trimming inferred from the DNA. The sample includes 60,000 to 75,000 clones, with approximately 87% observed a single time. The leading ten clones occupy roughly 7.2% of the sample.

General findings and caveats noted by the study authors: Clinical and demographic metadata were provided uncurated, with the amount varying by source and participant.

Each collaborating institution followed its own protocols to collect whole blood in K2EDTA tubes. For TCRbeta analysis, collaborators shipped samples as frozen whole blood, isolated PBMCs, or DNA extracted from either of those sample types. Input material: peripheral blood. The chain employs TRBV27 and TRBJ1-5; the D gene is possibly TRBD1, with 6 bases matching. This receptor was identified in a man between 60 and 75 years old with acute or convalescent COVID-19. The DNA reads as follows: TGTGCCAGCAGAGAAAGCGGGGGCGCGGGGCAGCCCCAGCATTTT. The resulting protein is CASRESGGAGQPQHF.